This paragraph covers one T cell receptor (beta chain) sequence. Its cognate antigen has yet to be identified. Base qualities are not provided; no much larger clone lies one nucleotide away. The Qiagen DNeasy kit was used to extract genomic DNA both from unsorted PBMCs and from the negatively selected CD4+ and CD8+ fractions. TCR beta CDR3 regions were subjected to amplification by immunoSEQ multiplex PCR with primers that anneal to V and J segments. A synthetic immune receptor repertoire was used to minimize amplification bias, and any remaining bias was removed computationally after sequencing. The original methods were these. Repertoire diversity was quantified as the Shannon entropy index using custom Python scripts. Unsorted, CD4+ and CD8+ repertoires were examined separately, except in combined analyses, for which CD4+ and CD8+ sequences were merged in silico. Clonal expansion was defined as at least a 2-fold frequency increase after treatment relative to C1D1, with a pseudocount of 0.5 for undetected baseline clones. Clones with 0 or 1 copy at C1D1 were defined as singleton clones, while clones with 2 or more copies were defined as non-singleton clones. Clones expanded in unsorted samples were annotated as CD4+, CD8+ or unknown by matching protein sequences in sorted samples from the same patient. Wilcoxon tests on paired samples were used to test changes in diversity from C1D1 to C4D1. This is the immuneACCESS table as TCRdb keeps it, with only in-frame sequences that have V and J called. A part of the clones is gone; compared with another copy, unresolved V genes explain less than half, and the rest is unexplained. V, J and clone size reflect that table, while D and trimming were determined from the DNA. The sample table contains approximately 70,000 clones; only one count was recorded for about 92% of them. The top ten clonotypes cover about 7.6% of the sample.

The trim is 0 bases for V and 3 bases for J, with a gap of 14 bases between the germline ends. Looking up the germline V gene yields CDR1 SGHTA and CDR2 FQGTGA. Inclusive of the bounding cysteine and phenylalanine, the CDR3 is 16 residues long. The CDR3 DNA has 48 bases and is translated from base 1. In the paper's terms, the time point label means: cycle 1 day 1 (C1D1), immediately before nivolumab initiation. Every trial patient had relapsed following autologous stem cell transplantation, and prior brentuximab vedotin exposure was what differed among cohorts A, B and C. A total of roughly 57 patients with relapsed/refractory classical Hodgkin lymphoma made up the trial cohort, and each patient's best overall response was complete response, partial response or progressive disease. Trial patients were treated with single-agent nivolumab in the multi-cohort phase II CheckMate 205 trial. An independent review committee assessed best overall response using the 2007 International Working Group response criteria. Trial PBMCs were obtained immediately prior to nivolumab initiation (C1D1) and on therapy at cycle 2 day 1 and cycle 4 day 1. Peripheral blood was collected in 8 mL Vacutainer Cell Preparation Tubes, from which PBMCs were isolated by centrifugation and then cryopreserved.

The sample comes from a study of PD-1 blockade in classical Hodgkin lymphoma (dated by TCRdb to the early 2020s). Regarding the research as a whole: Nivolumab dosing was 3 mg/kg intravenously every 2 weeks, continuing until either disease progression or unacceptable toxicity. The study used CyTOF and TCR beta sequencing to define a peripheral blood immune signature of response to PD-1 blockade in classical Hodgkin lymphoma. On the study overall, not on this receptor specifically: The study was restricted to a single clinical trial cohort, and the causes of repertoire differences, possibly disease activity or prior therapy, were left undefined. Among trial patients, those achieving complete response had baseline diversity similar to that of newly diagnosed patients, while diversity was significantly lower in partial responders and progressors. Baseline TCR diversity was reported to be lower in newly diagnosed patients than in healthy donors, and even lower in relapsed/refractory patients. Patients starting nivolumab less than 1 year after ASCT had lower diversity and were excluded from later analyses to avoid confounding by immune reconstitution. By C4D1, a significant rise was seen in CD4+ TCR diversity but not in CD8+ TCR diversity (p=0.0027 vs p=0.16), and the rise was most apparent among complete responders (p=0.02).

The chain joins TRBV7-3 to TRBJ1-1; TRBD1 is a possible D gene, resting on 5 matching bases. The sequencing here drew on peripheral blood mononuclear cells (PBMCs), taken at baseline. The TCR originated in a human donor with classical Hodgkin lymphoma. This receptor carries the CDR3 CASSLTTGRGDTEAFF. The bases read TGTGCCAGCAGCTTAACGACGGGAAGGGGCGACACTGAAGCTTTCTTT.